Following are 13 T cell receptor beta chains from one sample sequenced in a study of blood T cells in healthy people across ages. Together with a sample-barcoded 5' primer, a J-beta primer mix was included in a second PCR lasting roughly 6 to 12 cycles. From the 5' RACE reads, TCRdb called clonotypes with MiXCR, one entry per CDR3 protein. In the table there are approximately 850,000 distinct CDR3 sequences, roughly 44% of which are singletons. Sequencing was carried out using blood. The receptor source for this set is a man aged 55-75 years in good health.

The rearrangement links TRBV6-1 to TRBJ2-1; D perhaps matches TRBD1 (6 bases). CDR1 is MNHNS, CDR2 SASEGT, per germline. V was cut by 0 bases and J by 8 bases, with 8 bases left in between. The CDR3 sequence is 13 residues long. As DNA, the CDR3 is TGTGCCAGCAGTGAAGCAAACAGGGATGAGCAGTTCTTC. The encoded protein is CASSEANRDEQFF.

The chain links TRBV20-1 to TRBJ2-1, with a tentative D call TRBD2 (5 bases). This CDR3 region has 13 residues. V was cut by 5 bases and J by 9 bases, with 17 bases left in between. Germline V gene sequence: CDR1 DFQATT, CDR2 SNEGSKA (reference sequence). This chain's CDR3 is CSALWDYGSEQFF. The CDR3, as DNA: TGCAGTGCTTTGTGGGATTATGGGAGTGAGCAGTTCTTC.

The chain uses TRBV7-2 and TRBJ1-5; D unclear. This CDR3 has 13 amino acids. The germline V gene has CDR1 SGHTA and CDR2 FQGNSA. Trimming took 1 base from V and 7 from J, leaving 8 bases between them. DNA of the CDR3: TGTGCCAGCAGCTTAGGGGAGGGACAGCCCCAGCATTTT. This gives the protein CASSLGEGQPQHF.

The chain has TRBV9 and TRBJ2-2; D may match TRBD1 or TRBD2 (5 bases each). The CDR3 covers 16 residues. The ends were cut back, 4 bases at V and 4 bases at J, with 17 bases in the middle. Per germline, CDR1 SGDLS and CDR2 YYNGEE. CDR3: CASSNKGSGSTGELFF. CDR3 sequence (DNA): TGTGCCAGCAGCAACAAGGGGAGCGGATCCACCGGGGAGCTGTTTTTT.

The chain couples TRBV20-1 to TRBJ1-1, with D perhaps matching TRBD1 (5 bases). The CDR3 runs to 16 residues. Trimming took off 1 base at V and 5 bases at J, with 20 bases between the two ends. Germline assignment: CDR1 DFQATT and CDR2 SNEGSKA (reference sequence). The CDR3 sequence: CSARVRVVAGMTEAFF. The CDR3 nucleotides read TGCAGTGCTAGAGTAAGAGTCGTGGCAGGGATGACTGAAGCTTTCTTT.

This chain connects TRBV27 to TRBJ2-7, with D unclear. In germline, CDR1 is MNHEY, CDR2 SMNVEV (reference sequence). This CDR3 spans 13 amino acids. V lost 4 bases, J lost 3 bases, and 10 bases lay in between. CDR3 region: CASSWSQSYEQYF. For the CDR3, the DNA is TGTGCCAGCAGTTGGAGTCAGAGCTACGAGCAGTACTTC.

This clonotype was picked up one time. The chain links TRBV7-3 to TRBJ1-6; 7 nucleotides line up with TRBD1. Germline-derived CDR1 and CDR2 are SGHTA and FQGTGA. The CDR3 runs to 18 residues. Trimming took 2 bases from V and 8 from J; bases not matched to a gene: 15. The CDR3, as DNA: TGTGCCAGCAGCTTACCACTAAGCCGGGGACAGACATATTCACCCCTCCACTTT. It encodes CASSLPLSRGQTYSPLHF.

Regarding this clonotype: A much larger clonotype is one base distant, so this may be a read error. This chain joins TRBV20-1 and TRBJ2-7; unclear D gene. Germline CDR1 and CDR2: DFQATT and SNEGSKA (reference sequence). The CDR3 is made up of 11 amino acids. V shed 7 bases and J shed 2 bases, with 9 bases lying between them. CDR3 nucleotides: TGCAGTGGTAATAAGGCCTACGAGCAGTACTTC. Translating it yields CSGNKAYEQYF.

The rearrangement joins TRBV11-1 to TRBJ1-6; 7 positions agree with TRBD1. The CDR3 is 15 amino acids. The V and J ends lost 6 bases and 5 bases, in that order; junction bases with no gene match: 7. Per germline, CDR1 SGHAT and CDR2 FQDESV (reference sequence). The CDR3 DNA reads as TGTGCCAGCAGTCGTACAGGGGATGATAATTCACCCCTCCACTTT. Its protein is CASSRTGDDNSPLHF. Together with reference TRBV11-1 and TRBJ1-6, the CDR3 gives the full variable domain: EAEVAQSPRYKITEKSQAVAFWCDPISGHATLYWYRQILGQGPELLVQFQDESVVDDSQLPKDRFSAERLKGVDSTLKIQPAELGDSAMYLCASSRTGDDNSPLHFGNGTRLTVT.

A few counts support this clonotype. The rearrangement uses TRBV6-6 and TRBJ2-5, with 7 nucleotides matching TRBD2. This CDR3 spans 13 amino acids. V lost 6 bases and J lost 1; bases outside the gene matches: 2. Germline CDR1 and CDR2: MNHNY and SVGAGI (reference sequence). The CDR3 nucleotides read TGTGCCAGCAGATCGGGGGGCCAAGAGACCCAGTACTTC. It translates to CASRSGGQETQYF.

This chain uses TRBV20-1 with TRBJ1-2, with D possibly TRBD1 on 6 matching bases. V was pared by 4 bases and J by 5 bases, with 17 bases between. The CDR3 consists of 14 residues. CDR1 and CDR2 from the germline V gene are DFQATT and SNEGSKA (reference sequence). The chain's CDR3 is CSATEQTGLYGYTF. In DNA form, the CDR3 reads TGCAGTGCTACCGAGCAGACAGGCTTGTATGGCTACACCTTC.

This clonotype has only a few counts. The V gene is TRBV28, the J gene TRBJ2-5, with D tentatively TRBD1 or TRBD2 (5 bases each). Germline V gene sequence: CDR1 MDHEN, CDR2 SYDVKM. CDR3 length equals 15 residues. V gave up 2 bases and J gave up 1 base, with 11 bases separating them. CDR3 in amino acids: CASSLPGRPQETQYF. The CDR3, as DNA: TGTGCCAGCAGTTTACCGGGACGCCCCCAAGAGACCCAGTACTTC.

This clonotype has only a few counts. V gene TRBV28 combines with J gene TRBJ2-7; D uncertain. With 7 bases removed from V and 3 bases from J, the gap between germline ends came to 16 bases. The CDR3 totals 14 residues. Germline V CDR1 and CDR2: MDHEN, SYDVKM. The CDR3 protein is CASNTEHTIYEQYF. In DNA, the CDR3 is TGTGCCAGCAACACAGAGCACACGATCTACGAGCAGTACTTC.